This TCR beta chain is drawn from a study of Graves' ophthalmopathy and Graves' hyperthyroidism. Study-level background: The blood sample was drawn at first diagnosis and before any treatment.

Germline loops: CDR1 SGHRS, CDR2 YFSETQ. This CDR3 is built from 17 residues. The junction had 10 bases not matched to a gene; V was cut back by 0 bases and J by 2 bases. RNA served as the template for amplifying TCR beta CDR3 regions. The authors performed first-round RT-PCR with HTBI primers and then a second-round multiplex PCR. TCRdb independently ran MiXCR on the multiplex PCR reads; one entry per CDR3 protein. This sample has roughly 700,000 distinct CDR3 sequences, with 35% to 50% found just once. Ophthalmopathy donors were characterized by moderate-to-severe activity, CAS of at least 3, NOSPECS of at least 4, and duration under 3 months. Concerning this clonotype itself: Its cognate antigen is unknown.

Study-wide results and limits: Predictions made by the model for ophthalmopathy progression reached just over 70% sensitivity and around 73% specificity. In blood, most expanded thyroid clonotypes above 0.001 frequency were also detected.

The V and J genes are TRBV5-1 and TRBJ1-2, with 7 bases fitting TRBD1. What was sequenced was peripheral blood. The source is an adult man with Graves' ophthalmopathy. The CDR3 DNA follows: TGCGCCAGCAGCTTGGGGGGGGGACAGACGATAAACTATGGCTACACCTTC. It encodes CASSLGGGQTINYGYTF.